This T cell receptor (beta chain) came from a study of cytomegalovirus exposure and HLA in healthy donors. Donors showed nominal health when sampled, although they likely had unrecorded immune exposures. Notes on this clone: What it recognizes is unknown.

Whole-study results and caveats: Reports showed the classifier diagnosing cytomegalovirus status with high specificity and sensitivity. Whilst most TCR sequences proved rare, a subset of public TCRs occurred across many donors. When analyzed later, the rates of TCR association showed variation by HLA locus, with DRB1 the most and HLA-C the fewest.

13 Jbeta primers and 60 Vbeta primers were used for the PCR. TCRdb's table, derived via immunoSEQ multiplex PCR, lists solely in-frame clones and lacks some. The repertoire holds 150,000 to 200,000 clones, with roughly 88% as singletons. Per the germline V gene, CDR1 is SGHRS and CDR2 is YFSETQ. The CDR3 is made up of 15 amino acids. Trimming cost V 7 bases and J 2 bases, with 15 bases left between them. The specimen was PBMCs. This receptor was identified in a boy between 2 and 15 years old in good health and CMV-seronegative. V is TRBV5-1 and J is TRBJ2-2; D might be TRBD1 (6 bases). The CDR3 loop reads CASGGRTANTGELFF. The CDR3, as DNA: TGCGCCAGCGGGGGAAGGACAGCCAACACCGGGGAGCTGTTTTTT.